Following are 15 T cell receptor beta chains from one sample sequenced in a study of blood T cell repertoires in COVID-19. Assay used: immunoSEQ multiplex PCR; TCRdb lists only in-frame clones, some missing. The top ten hold 1.3% of the sample, which has roughly 320,000 clones, more than 75% seen once. Material for sequencing was peripheral blood. The receptors here all came from a man aged 65-85 years with acute or convalescent COVID-19.

The chain couples TRBV5-1 to TRBJ2-3, with D perhaps matching TRBD1 (6 bases). The CDR3 is 15 residues long. Germline V CDR1 and CDR2: SGHRS, YFSETQ. Trimming cost V 4 bases and J 2 bases, with 14 bases left between them. The CDR3: CASSQLTGPTDTQYF. The CDR3 bases are TGCGCCAGCAGCCAACTGACAGGACCCACAGATACGCAGTATTTT.

The gene calls are TRBV4-3 and TRBJ2-6; tentatively, D is TRBD2 (6 bases). The V end was cut by 0 bases, the J end by 4 bases, with 13 bases between. The germline V gene has CDR1 LGHNA and CDR2 YSLEER. CDR3 length: 17 amino acids. The CDR3 is CASSQEAGKGGANVLTF. In DNA form, the CDR3 reads TGCGCCAGCAGCCAAGAAGCGGGTAAAGGCGGGGCCAACGTCCTGACTTTC.

In its sample, this clone was seen a few times. The V call is TRBV4-2, the J call TRBJ1-6; tentative D call: TRBD1 (6 bases). V lost 0 bases, J lost 7 bases, and 13 bases lay in between. CDR1 is LGHNA and CDR2 is YNFKEQ in the germline V gene. CDR3 length: 16 amino acids. The CDR3 here is CASSQEITGTNSPLHF. The CDR3 region has the DNA TGTGCCAGCAGCCAAGAGATCACAGGGACGAATTCACCCCTCCACTTT.

The chain links TRBV18 to TRBJ1-1; 7 nucleotides line up with TRBD1. The junction had 9 bases not matched to a gene; V was cut back by 5 bases and J by 3 bases. CDR3 length: 15 residues. Germline V gene data show CDR1 as KGHSH and CDR2 as LQKENI. The CDR3 coding sequence is TGTGCCAGCTCATCCACAGGGGCCTGGGACACTGAAGCTTTCTTT. This gives the protein CASSSTGAWDTEAFF.

This clone has just a few counts. CDR3 nucleotides: TGCGCCAGCAGCCAAGTAGCGCAGGTGACTAATTCACCCCTCCACTTT. It specifies CASSQVAQVTNSPLHF. The V gene is TRBV4-1, the J gene TRBJ1-6; unclear D gene. The CDR3 covers 16 residues. Trimming stripped 1 base from V and 6 bases from J, with 13 bases between. Germline lookup yields CDR1 MGHRA and CDR2 YSYEKL.

The J gene is TRBJ1-6, the V gene TRBV10-3; TRBD1 matches 8 bases. The CDR3 extends over 15 amino acids. The germline V gene has CDR1 ENHRY and CDR2 SYGVKD. With 6 bases clipped from V and 7 bases from J, the junction kept 8 bases outside the gene matches. The CDR3 DNA reads as TGTGCCATCAGGAAAAGACAGGGGAGGAATTCACCCCTCCACTTT. It encodes CAIRKRQGRNSPLHF.

V is TRBV11-3 and J is TRBJ1-6; D not certain. The germline CDR1 and CDR2 sequences are SGHNT and YENEEA. The CDR3 loop spans 18 amino acids. Trimming took 1 base from V and 0 from J, leaving 13 bases between them. The chain's CDR3 is CASSLVSIPSSYNSPLHF. The CDR3 DNA reads TGTGCCAGCAGCTTAGTAAGTATCCCGAGCTCCTATAATTCACCCCTCCACTTT. Full variable domain (outside the CDR3, taken from reference TRBV11-3 and TRBJ1-6): EAGVVQSPRYKIIEKKQPVAFWCNPISGHNTLYWYLQNLGQGPELLIRYENEEAVDDSQLPKDRFSAERLKGVDSTLKIQPAELGDSAVYLCASSLVSIPSSYNSPLHFGNGTRLTVT.

This rearrangement joins TRBV7-2 to TRBJ2-1, with 10 bases matching TRBD1. V lost 3 bases and J lost 3; bases outside the gene matches: 2. CDR1 and CDR2 from the germline V gene are SGHTA and FQGNSA. The CDR3 has 15 amino acids. The CDR3 sequence is CASSLDRGFYNEQFF. The CDR3 nucleotides are TGTGCCAGCAGCTTGGACAGGGGGTTCTACAATGAGCAGTTCTTC.

The rearrangement uses TRBV5-1 and TRBJ2-3; maybe TRBD2 (6 bases). The length of the CDR3 is 15 residues. V was cut by 4 bases and J by 3 bases, with 15 bases left in between. Per germline, CDR1 SGHRS and CDR2 YFSETQ. CDR3 bases: TGCGCCAGCAGCCTGATAGGTAGCGGAACAGATACGCAGTATTTT. It specifies CASSLIGSGTDTQYF.

The chain combines TRBV11-2 with TRBJ2-7, with 10 bases lining up with TRBD2. The length of the CDR3 is 15 residues. V gave up 1 base and J gave up 3 bases; unmatched junction bases: 3. CDR1 and CDR2 from the germline V gene are SGHAT and FQNNGV. The CDR3 region is CASSLASGSFYEQYF. DNA of the CDR3: TGTGCCAGCAGCTTAGCTAGCGGGAGCTTCTACGAGCAGTACTTC.

This clone was recorded only once. The chain is built from TRBV20-1 and TRBJ2-7; 7 bases match TRBD1. Looked up from germline, CDR1 is DFQATT and CDR2 is SNEGSKA (reference sequence). The CDR3 runs to 11 residues. V lost 5 bases, J lost 5 bases, and 3 bases stayed unmatched. The CDR3 sequence is CSAEGAHEQYF. The CDR3 DNA sequence: TGCAGTGCTGAGGGGGCCCACGAGCAGTACTTC.

This clone was seen a single time. The J gene is TRBJ2-7, the V gene TRBV7-2; TRBD1 might be the D (5 bases). Germline CDR1 reads SGHTA; CDR2 reads FQGNSA. V dropped 0 bases and J dropped 1 base, with 13 bases sitting between them. This CDR3 region has 16 residues. CDR3 in DNA: TGTGCCAGCAGCTTAGCCGCAGGGTTCCGTTCCTACGAGCAGTACTTC. Translated, it gives CASSLAAGFRSYEQYF.

The chain has TRBV7-2 and TRBJ1-1; D gene unclear. This CDR3 has 12 amino acids. Trimming took off 7 bases at V and 7 bases at J, with 13 bases between the two ends. Germline CDR1 SGHTA, CDR2 FQGNSA. In DNA form, the CDR3 reads TGTGCCAGCACCGTTTTAAGCGTTGAAGCTTTCTTT. It codes for CASTVLSVEAFF.

This clone was detected once. V gene TRBV9 combines with J gene TRBJ1-1, with D unclear. Germline CDR1 and CDR2: SGDLS and YYNGEE. The V and J ends lost 0 bases and 1 base respectively, with 16 bases between them. The CDR3 is 17 residues long. The CDR3 bases are TGTGCCAGCAGCGTAGCTTCGGCGGACTTACGGAACACTGAAGCTTTCTTT. Its translation is CASSVASADLRNTEAFF.

This chain links TRBV5-4 with TRBJ1-4, with D perhaps matching TRBD1 (5 bases). Germline CDR1 reads SGHNT; CDR2 reads YYREEE (reference sequence). V lost 3 bases to trimming and J lost 3 bases, with 15 bases between them. The CDR3 is 16 amino acids. The DNA of the CDR3 is TGTGCCAGCAGCTCCAGGGAGGCCGGGCCTAATGAAAAACTGTTTTTT. Amino acids: CASSSREAGPNEKLFF.